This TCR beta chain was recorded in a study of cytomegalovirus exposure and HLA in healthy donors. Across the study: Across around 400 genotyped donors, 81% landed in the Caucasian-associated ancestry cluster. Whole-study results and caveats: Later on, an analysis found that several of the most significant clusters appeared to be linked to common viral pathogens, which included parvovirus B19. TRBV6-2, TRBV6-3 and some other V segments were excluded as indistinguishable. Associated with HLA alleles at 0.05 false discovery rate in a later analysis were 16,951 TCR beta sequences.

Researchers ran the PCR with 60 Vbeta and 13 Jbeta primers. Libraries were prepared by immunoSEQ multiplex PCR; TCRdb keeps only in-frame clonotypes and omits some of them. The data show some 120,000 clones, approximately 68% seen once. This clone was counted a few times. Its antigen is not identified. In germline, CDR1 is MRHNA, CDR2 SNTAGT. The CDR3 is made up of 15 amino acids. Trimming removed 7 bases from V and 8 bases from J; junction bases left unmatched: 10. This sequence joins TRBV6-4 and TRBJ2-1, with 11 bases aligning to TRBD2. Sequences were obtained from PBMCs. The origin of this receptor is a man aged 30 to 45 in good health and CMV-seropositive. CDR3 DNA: TGTGCCAGCATGCCTACTAGCGGGAGCGCCGATGAGCAGTTCTTC. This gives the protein CASMPTSGSADEQFF.